This T cell receptor (beta chain) was found in a study of shared clonotypes between healthy human individuals. This table comes from immunoSEQ multiplex PCR, and its TCRdb copy is limited to in-frame clones, with some not included. The sample includes some 2 million clones, 85% to 95% of them seen just once. The sample holds one count of this clone. The origin of this receptor is a man aged 18 to 29 in good health. Sequenced material: naive CD4+ T cells sorted from blood. Subset denoted: CD45RA+ positively selected.

The chain's CDR3 is CASSTTSGRVYGELFF. In nucleotides, the CDR3 is TGTGCCAGCAGTACCACTAGCGGGAGGGTGTACGGGGAGCTGTTTTTT. The chain has TRBV27 and TRBJ2-2, with 13 bases fitting TRBD2. The ends lost 5 bases at V and 7 bases at J; junction bases unmatched: 7. Germline values: CDR1 MNHEY, CDR2 SMNVEV (reference sequence). This CDR3 has 16 residues.